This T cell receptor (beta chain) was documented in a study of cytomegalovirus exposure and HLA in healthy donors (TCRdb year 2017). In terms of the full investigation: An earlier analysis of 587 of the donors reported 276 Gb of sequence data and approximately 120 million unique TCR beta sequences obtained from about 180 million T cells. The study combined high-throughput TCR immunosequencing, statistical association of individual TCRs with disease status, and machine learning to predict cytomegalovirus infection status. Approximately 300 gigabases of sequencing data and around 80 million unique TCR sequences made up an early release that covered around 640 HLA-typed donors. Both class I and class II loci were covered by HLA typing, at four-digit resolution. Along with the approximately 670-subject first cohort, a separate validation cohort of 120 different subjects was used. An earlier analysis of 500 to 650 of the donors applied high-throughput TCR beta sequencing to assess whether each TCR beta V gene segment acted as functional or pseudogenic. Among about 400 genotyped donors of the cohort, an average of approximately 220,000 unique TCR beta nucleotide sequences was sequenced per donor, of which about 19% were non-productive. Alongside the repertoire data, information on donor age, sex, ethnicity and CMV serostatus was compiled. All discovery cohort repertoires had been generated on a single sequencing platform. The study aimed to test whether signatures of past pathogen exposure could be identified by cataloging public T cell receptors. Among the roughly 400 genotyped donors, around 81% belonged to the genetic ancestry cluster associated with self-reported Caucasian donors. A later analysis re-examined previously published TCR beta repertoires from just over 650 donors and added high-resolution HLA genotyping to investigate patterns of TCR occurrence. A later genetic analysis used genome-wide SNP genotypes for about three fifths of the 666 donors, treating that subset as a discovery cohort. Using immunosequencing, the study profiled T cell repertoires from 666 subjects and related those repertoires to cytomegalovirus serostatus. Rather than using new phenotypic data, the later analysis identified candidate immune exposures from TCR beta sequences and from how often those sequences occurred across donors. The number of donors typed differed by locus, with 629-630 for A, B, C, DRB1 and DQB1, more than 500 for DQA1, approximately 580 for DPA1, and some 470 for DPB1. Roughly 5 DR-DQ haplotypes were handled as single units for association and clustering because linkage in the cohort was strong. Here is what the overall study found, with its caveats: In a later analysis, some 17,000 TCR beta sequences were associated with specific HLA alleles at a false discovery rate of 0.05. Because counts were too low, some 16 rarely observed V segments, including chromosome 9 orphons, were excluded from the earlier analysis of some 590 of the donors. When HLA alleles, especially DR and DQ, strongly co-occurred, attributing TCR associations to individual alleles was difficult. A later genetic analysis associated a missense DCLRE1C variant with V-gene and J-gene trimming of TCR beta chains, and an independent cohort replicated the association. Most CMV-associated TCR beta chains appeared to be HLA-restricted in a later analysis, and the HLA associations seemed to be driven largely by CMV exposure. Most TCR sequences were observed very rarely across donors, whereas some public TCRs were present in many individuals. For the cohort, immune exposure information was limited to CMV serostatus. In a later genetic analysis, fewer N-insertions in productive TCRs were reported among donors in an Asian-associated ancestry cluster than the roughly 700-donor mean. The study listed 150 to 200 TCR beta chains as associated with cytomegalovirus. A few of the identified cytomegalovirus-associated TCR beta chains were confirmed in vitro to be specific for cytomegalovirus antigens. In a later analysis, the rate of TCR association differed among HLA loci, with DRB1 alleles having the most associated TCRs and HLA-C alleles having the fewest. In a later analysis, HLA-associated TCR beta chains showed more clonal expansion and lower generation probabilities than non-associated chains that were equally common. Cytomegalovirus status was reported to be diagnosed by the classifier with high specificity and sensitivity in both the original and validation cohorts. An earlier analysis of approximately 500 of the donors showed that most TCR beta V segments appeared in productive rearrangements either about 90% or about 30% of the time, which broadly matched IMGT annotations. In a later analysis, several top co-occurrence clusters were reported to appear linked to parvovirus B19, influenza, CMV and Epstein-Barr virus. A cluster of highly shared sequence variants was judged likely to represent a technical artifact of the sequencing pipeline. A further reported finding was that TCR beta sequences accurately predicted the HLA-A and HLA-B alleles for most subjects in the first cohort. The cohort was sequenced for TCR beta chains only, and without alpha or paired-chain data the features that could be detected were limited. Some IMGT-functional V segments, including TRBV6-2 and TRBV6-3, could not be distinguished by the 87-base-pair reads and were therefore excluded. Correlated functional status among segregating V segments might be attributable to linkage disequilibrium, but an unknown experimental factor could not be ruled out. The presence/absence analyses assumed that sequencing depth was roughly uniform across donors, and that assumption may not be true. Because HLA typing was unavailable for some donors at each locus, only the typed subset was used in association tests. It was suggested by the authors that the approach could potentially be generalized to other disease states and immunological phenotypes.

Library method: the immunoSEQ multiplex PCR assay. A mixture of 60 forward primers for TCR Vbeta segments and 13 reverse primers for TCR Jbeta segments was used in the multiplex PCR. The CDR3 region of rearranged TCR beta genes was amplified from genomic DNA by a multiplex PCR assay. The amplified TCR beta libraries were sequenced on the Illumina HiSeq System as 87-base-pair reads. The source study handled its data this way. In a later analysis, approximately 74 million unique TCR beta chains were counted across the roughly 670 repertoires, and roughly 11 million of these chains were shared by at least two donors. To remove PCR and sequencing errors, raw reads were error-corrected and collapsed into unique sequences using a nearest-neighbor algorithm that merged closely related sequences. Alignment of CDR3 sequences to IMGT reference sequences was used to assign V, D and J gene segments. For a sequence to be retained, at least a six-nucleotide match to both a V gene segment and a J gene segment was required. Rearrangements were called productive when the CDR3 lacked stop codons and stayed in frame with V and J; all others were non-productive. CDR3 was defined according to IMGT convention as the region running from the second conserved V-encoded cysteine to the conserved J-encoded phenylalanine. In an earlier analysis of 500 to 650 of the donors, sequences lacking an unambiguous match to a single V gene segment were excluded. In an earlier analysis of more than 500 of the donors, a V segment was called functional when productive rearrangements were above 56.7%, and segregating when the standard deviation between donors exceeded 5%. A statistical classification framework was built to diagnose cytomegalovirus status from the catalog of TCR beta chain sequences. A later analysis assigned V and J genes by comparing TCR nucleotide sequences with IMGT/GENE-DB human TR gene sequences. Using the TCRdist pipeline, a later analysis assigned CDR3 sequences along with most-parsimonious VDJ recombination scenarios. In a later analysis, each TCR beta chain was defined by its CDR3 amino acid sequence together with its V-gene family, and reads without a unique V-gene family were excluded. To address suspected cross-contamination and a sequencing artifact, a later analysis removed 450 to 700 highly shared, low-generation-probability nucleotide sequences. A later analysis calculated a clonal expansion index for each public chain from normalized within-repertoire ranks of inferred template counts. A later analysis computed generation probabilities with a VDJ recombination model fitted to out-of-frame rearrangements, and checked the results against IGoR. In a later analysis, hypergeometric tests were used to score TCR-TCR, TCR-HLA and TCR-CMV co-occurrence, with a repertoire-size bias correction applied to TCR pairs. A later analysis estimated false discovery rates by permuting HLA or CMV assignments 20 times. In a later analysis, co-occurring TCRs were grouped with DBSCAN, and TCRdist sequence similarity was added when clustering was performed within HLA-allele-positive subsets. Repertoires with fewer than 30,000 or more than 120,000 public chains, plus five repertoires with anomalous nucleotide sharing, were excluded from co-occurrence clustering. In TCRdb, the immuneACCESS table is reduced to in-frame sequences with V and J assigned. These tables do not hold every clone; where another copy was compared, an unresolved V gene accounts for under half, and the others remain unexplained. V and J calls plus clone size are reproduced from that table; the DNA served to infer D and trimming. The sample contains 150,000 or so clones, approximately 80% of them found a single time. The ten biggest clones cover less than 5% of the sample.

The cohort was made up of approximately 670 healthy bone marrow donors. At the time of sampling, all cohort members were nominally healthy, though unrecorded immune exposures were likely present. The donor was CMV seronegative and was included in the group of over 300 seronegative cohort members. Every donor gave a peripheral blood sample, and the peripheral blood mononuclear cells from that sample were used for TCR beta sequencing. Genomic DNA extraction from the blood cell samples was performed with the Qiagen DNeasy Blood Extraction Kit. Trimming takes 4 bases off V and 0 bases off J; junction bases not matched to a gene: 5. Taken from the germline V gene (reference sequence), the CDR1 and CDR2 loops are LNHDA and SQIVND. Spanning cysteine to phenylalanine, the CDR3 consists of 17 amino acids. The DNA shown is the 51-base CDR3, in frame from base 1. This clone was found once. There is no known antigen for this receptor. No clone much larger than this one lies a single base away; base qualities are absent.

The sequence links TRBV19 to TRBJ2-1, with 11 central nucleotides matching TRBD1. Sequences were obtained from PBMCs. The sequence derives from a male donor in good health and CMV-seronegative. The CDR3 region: CASSTTGTGGSYNEQFF. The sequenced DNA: TGTGCCAGTAGTACCACCGGGACAGGGGGCTCCTACAATGAGCAGTTCTTC.